This passage covers 10 T cell receptor beta chains from one sample sequenced in a study of cytomegalovirus exposure and HLA in healthy donors. A multiplex PCR was run with 60 Vbeta primers and 13 Jbeta primers. TCRdb's table, derived via immunoSEQ multiplex PCR, lists solely in-frame clones and lacks some. The data show some 70,000 clones, 55% to 75% seen once. The sequenced material came from PBMCs. The receptors come from a woman in her thirties in good health and CMV-seronegative.

The gene calls are TRBV11-2 and TRBJ2-1; TRBD2 matches 9 bases. CDR3 length: 18 amino acids. From germline, CDR1 is SGHAT and CDR2 FQNNGV. The J segment lost 3 bases and the V segment lost 3 bases, leaving 12 bases of the junction unmatched. CDR3 nucleotides: TGTGCCAGCAGCTTTCGCTCCTATCGAGCGGGGGGCTACAATGAGCAGTTCTTC. It is translated as CASSFRSYRAGGYNEQFF.

The J gene is TRBJ2-3, the V gene TRBV19, with 7 bases that match TRBD1. CDR3 length equals 16 residues. J lost 3 bases, V lost 2 bases, and 8 bases had no gene match. The germline CDR1 and CDR2 sequences are LNHDA and SQIVND (reference sequence). In DNA form, the CDR3 reads TGTGCCAGTAGTATAAGAGGGGGCGCGAGGACAGATACGCAGTATTTT. Its protein product is CASSIRGGARTDTQYF.

The chain links TRBV10-3 to TRBJ2-1, with 15 bases lining up with TRBD2. The length of the CDR3 is 19 residues. CDR1 and CDR2 from the germline V gene are ENHRY and SYGVKD. J was trimmed by 0 bases and V by 6 bases; bases with no gene match: 9. Here the CDR3 DNA reads TGTGCCATCAGGTCCGGGACTAGCGGGGGGCACAGCTCCTACAATGAGCAGTTCTTC. Amino acid sequence: CAIRSGTSGGHSSYNEQFF.

This clone was counted between two and nine times. The chain carries TRBV27 and TRBJ2-1, with D possibly matching TRBD2 (6 bases). Trimming removed 5 bases from V and 0 bases from J, with 14 bases in between. CDR3 length equals 16 residues. Germline V gives CDR1 MNHEY, CDR2 SMNVEV (reference sequence). The CDR3 sequence is CASSPPAGSSYNEQFF. In DNA form, the CDR3 reads TGTGCCAGCAGTCCCCCGGCGGGGAGCTCCTACAATGAGCAGTTCTTC.

The genes are TRBV10-3 and TRBJ2-1, with D possibly being TRBD2 (7 bases). V lost 5 bases and J 4 bases, leaving 12 bases between the germline ends. This CDR3 is 14 amino acids long. Germline V lookup: CDR1 ENHRY, CDR2 SYGVKD. CDR3 DNA sequence: TGTGCCATCAGTATGGCGGGGGCTTACAATGAGCAGTTCTTC. Its protein product is CAISMAGAYNEQFF.

Only a few counts were recorded for this clone. The rearrangement uses TRBV4-1 and TRBJ2-5; TRBD2 aligns across 9 bases. Losses at the gene ends were 1 base for V and 5 bases for J; bases not matched to a gene: 8. This CDR3 spans 16 amino acids. Germline V gene data show CDR1 as MGHRA and CDR2 as YSYEKL. The CDR3: CASSQALRGGSETQYF. CDR3 DNA sequence: TGCGCCAGCAGCCAAGCTTTGCGGGGGGGCAGTGAGACCCAGTACTTC.

The J gene is TRBJ1-1, the V gene TRBV19, with D possibly being TRBD1 (5 bases). Germline V gene lookup returns CDR1 LNHDA and CDR2 SQIVND (reference sequence). Trimming cost V 3 bases and J 5 bases, with 10 bases left between them. This CDR3 spans 13 amino acids. The CDR3 DNA is TGTGCCAGTAGTATGGCTGGGGGGACTGAAGCTTTCTTT. It is translated as CASSMAGGTEAFF.

The chain is built from TRBV7-3 and TRBJ1-2, with TRBD1 matching over 11 bases. The CDR3 is made up of 13 amino acids. Germline loops: CDR1 SGHTA, CDR2 FQGTGA. V dropped 5 bases and J dropped 6; count of bases not matched to a gene: 2. The CDR3 DNA is TGTGCCAGCAGCCCGGACAGGGGGCATGGCTACACCTTC. Translating gives CASSPDRGHGYTF.

A few counts support this clone. The CDR3 DNA follows: TGTGCCAGCAGCCCAGATCCGGGGGGAACTAATGAAAAACTGTTTTTT. Protein sequence: CASSPDPGGTNEKLFF. V usage is TRBV7-8 and J usage is TRBJ1-4; TRBD1 might be the D (5 bases). Germline lookup yields CDR1 SGHVS and CDR2 FQNEAQ. V was trimmed by 5 bases and J by 1 base, leaving 14 bases between them. The CDR3 loop spans 16 amino acids.

There are a few counts of this clone. The CDR3 nucleotides read TGTGCCAGCGCAGCGGGACAGGGGAGCTACGAGCAGTACTTC. It yields the protein CASAAGQGSYEQYF. The chain combines TRBV6-1 with TRBJ2-7, with TRBD1 identical over 10 bases. Germline CDR1 MNHNS, CDR2 SASEGT. V trimming: 8 bases; J trimming: 3 bases; junction bases outside the gene matches: 7. This CDR3 is built from 14 residues.